The 30 T cell receptor beta chains reported below all come from one sample, sequenced in a study of CD8 T cells in Susac syndrome (dated by TCRdb to between 2018 and 2021). Library construction relied on the immunoSEQ multiplex PCR assay. RNA was extracted using the RNeasy kit, and roughly 0.45 to 1 microgram was reverse transcribed with random hexamers. TCRdb itself trimmed the public reads at Q25 with fastp, ran MiXCR and retained productive beta chains. Rows are combined by CDR3 protein, so each entry shows the most common genes and DNA. For this sample there are 120,000 or so distinct CDR3 sequences; roughly 94% appear just once. Clones ranked in the top ten supply about 0.089% of the sample. The specimen sequenced was CD4+ T cells from PBMCs. These receptors all stem from a human donor in good health.

The chain couples TRBV12-3 or TRBV12-4 to TRBJ1-3, with D maybe TRBD1 (5 bases). Trimming took off 8 bases at V and 0 bases at J, with 11 bases between the two ends. The CDR3 consists of 14 residues. CDR3 DNA sequence: TGTGCCAGCTCAGACAGCTTCTCTGGAAACACCATATATTTT. This gives the protein CASSDSFSGNTIYF.

V and J are TRBV28 and TRBJ1-5; weak D call: TRBD1 (5 bases). The CDR3 sequence is 17 residues long. The germline V and J ends were trimmed by 6 bases and 3 bases, with 21 bases remaining between them. Germline V gene lookup returns CDR1 MDHEN and CDR2 SYDVKM. The CDR3 spells CASSSTDSAIPNQPQHF. For the CDR3, the DNA is TGTGCCAGCAGCTCCACCGACAGCGCAATCCCCAATCAGCCCCAGCATTTT.

The chain is built from TRBV7-3 and TRBJ2-1, with D possibly being TRBD2 (6 bases). Trimming pared 1 base from V and 7 bases from J, leaving 20 bases between. CDR1 is SGHTA and CDR2 is FQGTGA in the germline V gene. This CDR3 contains 17 residues. CDR3 sequence (DNA): TGTGCCAGCAGCTTAAAGGGAGGAGCGGGCATCTGGAATGAGCAGTTCTTC. Translation gives CASSLKGGAGIWNEQFF.

The V gene is TRBV5-4, the J gene TRBJ2-7, with 10 positions matching TRBD2. This CDR3 is built from 14 residues. CDR1 SGHNT and CDR2 YYREEE come from the germline V gene (reference sequence). V gave up 0 bases and J gave up 5 bases; unmatched junction bases: 2. Written as DNA, the CDR3 is TGTGCCAGCAGCTTGGATCTAGCGGGGGACGAGCAGTACTTC. As protein: CASSLDLAGDEQYF.

The chain links TRBV7-9 to TRBJ2-5; tentative D call: TRBD2 (5 bases). Germline CDR1 reads SEHNR; CDR2 reads FQNEAQ (reference sequence). The CDR3 spans 18 residues. Trimming shortened V by 4 bases and J by 4 bases, and 25 bases separated the two germline ends. Here the CDR3 reads CASSSGEGAIPEIETQYF. CDR3 in DNA: TGTGCCAGCAGCTCCGGGGAAGGCGCGATTCCGGAGATAGAGACCCAGTACTTC.

The V call is TRBV29-1, the J call TRBJ2-5, with D possibly matching TRBD1 (5 bases). This CDR3 region has 14 residues. Germline V gives CDR1 SQVTM, CDR2 ANQGSEA. V was clipped by 3 bases and J by 5 bases, with 16 bases between them. DNA for the CDR3: TGCAGCGTTGATTTGGGTACAGGAACGGAGACCCAGTACTTC. This codes for CSVDLGTGTETQYF.

V usage is TRBV15 and J usage is TRBJ1-1; tentatively, D is TRBD1 (5 bases). The CDR3 extends over 16 amino acids. The ends were cut back, 0 bases at V and 1 base at J, with 12 bases in the middle. Germline values: CDR1 LNHNV, CDR2 YYDKDF (reference sequence). The CDR3 DNA follows: TGTGCCACCAGCAGAGATCTGGCAGGGAGGAACACTGAAGCTTTCTTT. Encoded protein: CATSRDLAGRNTEAFF.

The chain joins TRBV6-1 to TRBJ1-1; the D gene is possibly TRBD1 (5 bases). Trimming cost V 0 bases and J 6 bases, with 8 bases left between them. Germline CDR1 reads MNHNS; CDR2 reads SASEGT. CDR3 length: 13 amino acids. CDR3 coding DNA: TGTGCCAGCAGTGAAGCAGGGGATGCTGAAGCTTTCTTT. It codes for CASSEAGDAEAFF.

The CDR3 loop reads CASSLRTSGMYEQYF. The CDR3 nucleotides are TGTGCCAGCAGTTTGAGGACTAGCGGGATGTACGAGCAGTACTTC. The chain recombines TRBV28 with TRBJ2-7, with 12 positions matching TRBD2. The CDR3 extends over 15 amino acids. V lost 3 bases, J lost 4 bases, and 4 bases stayed unmatched. CDR1 is MDHEN, CDR2 SYDVKM, per germline.

The chain is built from TRBV19 and TRBJ2-1; D might be TRBD1 or TRBD2, each matching 7 bases. The CDR3 totals 13 residues. V was trimmed by 8 bases and J by 4 bases, leaving 12 bases between them. CDR1 is LNHDA and CDR2 is SQIVND in the germline V gene (reference sequence). CDR3 DNA: TGTGCCAGTCAGGGGGGGATGTACAATGAGCAGTTCTTC. As protein: CASQGGMYNEQFF.

The V call is TRBV3-1, the J call TRBJ1-1; unclear D gene. This CDR3 comprises 13 residues. V lost 0 bases to trimming and J lost 8 bases, with 10 bases between them. Germline CDR1 LGHDT, CDR2 YNNKEL (reference sequence). The CDR3 DNA follows: TGTGCCAGCAGCCAAGATTCCCAGGCCGAAGCTTTCTTT. Its translation: CASSQDSQAEAFF. Based on the CDR3 plus reference TRBV3-1 and TRBJ1-1, the full variable domain is DTAVSQTPKYLVTQMGNDKSIKCEQNLGHDTMYWYKQDSKKFLKIMFSYNNKELIINETVPNRFSPKSPDKAHLNLHINSLELGDSAVYFCASSQDSQAEAFFGQGTRLTVV.

CDR3: CASSVVAGTTKNIQYF. CDR3 nucleotide sequence: TGTGCCAGCAGCGTAGTAGCGGGAACCACCAAAAACATTCAGTACTTC. The genes are TRBV9 and TRBJ2-4; the match to TRBD2 covers 8 bases. Germline values: CDR1 SGDLS, CDR2 YYNGEE. V was clipped by 0 bases and J by 2 bases; unmatched bases: 4. The CDR3 has 16 amino acids. Full variable domain (remainder filled in from reference TRBV9 and TRBJ2-4): DSGVTQTPKHLITATGQRVTLRCSPRSGDLSVYWYQQSLDQGLQFLIQYYNGEERAKGNILERFSAQQFPDLHSELNLSSLELGDSALYFCASSVVAGTTKNIQYFGAGTRLSVL.

The rearrangement joins TRBV18 to TRBJ2-1; D may be TRBD1 (5 bases). Germline CDR1 reads KGHSH; CDR2 reads LQKENI. The CDR3 spans 18 residues. Trimming left V 2 bases short and J 0 bases short, with 17 bases between. CDR3 sequence: CASSPDIRAKASYNEQFF. CDR3 coding DNA: TGTGCCAGCTCACCAGATATCAGGGCGAAAGCCTCCTACAATGAGCAGTTCTTC. Full variable domain (missing parts from reference TRBV18 and TRBJ2-1): NAGVMQNPRHLVRRRGQEARLRCSPMKGHSHVYWYRQLPEEGLKFMVYLQKENIIDESGMPKERFSAEFPKEGPSILRIQQVVRGDSAAYFCASSPDIRAKASYNEQFFGPGTRLTVL.

This chain uses TRBV20-1 with TRBJ2-3; 7 bases match TRBD2. The CDR3 is made up of 15 amino acids. V shed 0 bases and J 1 base; nucleotides not matched to a gene: 4. Per the germline V gene, CDR1 is DFQATT and CDR2 is SNEGSKA (reference sequence). The CDR3 loop is CSARDQRDGTDTQYF. The CDR3 DNA is TGCAGTGCTAGAGATCAGCGGGATGGCACAGATACGCAGTATTTT.

V is TRBV20-1 and J is TRBJ2-5; D possibly uses TRBD1 or TRBD2 (5 bases each). The CDR3 loop spans 13 amino acids. The V end lost 6 bases, the J end lost 1 base, and 12 bases lay between the germline ends. CDR1 is DFQATT, CDR2 SNEGSKA, per germline (reference sequence). The CDR3 coding sequence is TGCAGTGCCCGGGGCCTAGGCCAAGAGACCCAGTACTTC. This translates into CSARGLGQETQYF.

The chain recombines TRBV30 with TRBJ2-5; 8 nucleotides match TRBD1. The V and J ends lost 4 bases and 3 bases, in that order; junction bases with no gene match: 4. Germline V gene data show CDR1 as GTSNPN and CDR2 as SVGIG (reference sequence). The CDR3 length is 13 residues. The CDR3 region is CAWTYRGKETQYF. In DNA form, the CDR3 reads TGTGCCTGGACCTACAGGGGGAAAGAGACCCAGTACTTC.

The CDR3 here is CASSVEGFSPGNTIYF. As DNA, the CDR3 is TGTGCCAGCAGCGTAGAGGGGTTTAGTCCTGGAAACACCATATATTTT. V gene TRBV9 combines with J gene TRBJ1-3; tentative D call: TRBD1 (5 bases). This CDR3 spans 16 amino acids. V lost 0 bases, J lost 2 bases, and 12 bases lay in between. Germline CDR1 is SGDLS and CDR2 is YYNGEE.

The gene calls are TRBV30 and TRBJ1-3; possibly TRBD1 for D (6 bases). CDR3 length equals 17 residues. The V and J ends lost 2 bases and 0 bases respectively, with 17 bases between them. The germline gives CDR1 GTSNPN, CDR2 SVGIG (reference sequence). The CDR3, as DNA: TGTGCCTGGAGTCCCTATGCCGGGGGCAGCTCTGGAAACACCATATATTTT. Residues: CAWSPYAGGSSGNTIYF.

This sequence joins TRBV9 and TRBJ1-2; D gene ambiguous. Trimming cost V 0 bases and J 8 bases, with 11 bases left between them. This CDR3 has 13 amino acids. Germline CDR1 is SGDLS and CDR2 is YYNGEE. CDR3 region: CASSVGASGGYTF. As DNA, the CDR3 is TGTGCCAGCAGCGTAGGTGCCAGCGGAGGCTACACCTTC.

The CDR3 DNA follows: TGTGCCAGCCACAGATCAACTAATGAAAAACTGTTTTTT. Protein product: CASHRSTNEKLFF. The chain uses TRBV6-6 and TRBJ1-4, with no clear D. Trimming stripped 8 bases from V and 0 bases from J, with 7 bases between. The V gene's germline CDR1 is MNHNY and CDR2 SVGAGI (reference sequence). The CDR3 sequence is 13 residues long.

J is TRBJ2-4 and V is TRBV20-1; D is unresolved. Trimming removed 0 bases from V and 8 bases from J, with 14 bases in between. The germline V gene encodes CDR1 DFQATT and CDR2 SNEGSKA (reference sequence). The CDR3 runs to 14 residues. The CDR3 DNA is TGCAGTGCTAGAGATCCGGTCCAGACGTACATTCAGTACTTC. It translates to CSARDPVQTYIQYF.

The chain uses TRBV6-1 and TRBJ1-2; tentative D call: TRBD1 (5 bases). Germline CDR1 reads MNHNS; CDR2 reads SASEGT. V was cut by 5 bases and J by 1 base, with 26 bases left in between. The CDR3 totals 19 residues. The CDR3 region is CASSPTPWRDRTLNYGYTF. The CDR3 DNA reads TGTGCCAGCAGTCCTACCCCTTGGAGGGACCGCACGCTTAACTATGGCTACACCTTC.

This chain joins TRBV28 and TRBJ2-7; 10 bases are a match to TRBD1. Germline-derived CDR1 and CDR2 are MDHEN and SYDVKM. The trim removed 5 bases at V and 6 bases at J, leaving 7 bases unmatched. CDR3 length equals 14 residues. CDR3 DNA: TGTGCCAGCAGTCTAGGGACAGGGGAAGGCGAGCAGTACTTC. Translating it yields CASSLGTGEGEQYF.

The J gene is TRBJ1-1, the V gene TRBV6-6; D is unresolved. This CDR3 is 14 amino acids long. V was pared by 0 bases and J by 1 base, with 6 bases between. Germline V lookup: CDR1 MNHNY, CDR2 SVGAGI (reference sequence). DNA for the CDR3: TGTGCCAGCAGTTACTCGACACAGAACACTGAAGCTTTCTTT. The encoded protein is CASSYSTQNTEAFF.

V usage is TRBV2 and J usage is TRBJ2-3; tentative D call: TRBD1 (6 bases). CDR1 is SNHLY, CDR2 FYNNEI, per germline. The CDR3 consists of 13 residues. Trimming pared 6 bases from V and 1 base from J, leaving 8 bases between. The CDR3: CASSAGGTDTQYF. The CDR3 coding sequence is TGTGCCAGCAGCGCAGGGGGCACAGATACGCAGTATTTT.

This clonotype was seen only once. This chain links TRBV4-2 with TRBJ1-6; 8 bases are shared with TRBD1. The CDR3 totals 16 residues. The J segment lost 7 bases and the V segment lost 0 bases, leaving 5 bases of the junction unmatched. From germline, CDR1 is LGHNA and CDR2 YNFKEQ. As DNA, the CDR3 is TGTGCCAGCAGCCAAGAACCGGACAGGGCCAATTCACCCCTCCACTTT. Its translation: CASSQEPDRANSPLHF.

V gene TRBV3-1 combines with J gene TRBJ1-3; TRBD1 matches at 7 bases. The junction had 5 bases not matched to a gene; V was cut back by 0 bases and J by 6 bases. Germline V gene data show CDR1 as LGHDT and CDR2 as YNNKEL (reference sequence). CDR3 length: 15 residues. CDR3 protein: CASSQDWTGVNTIYF. The CDR3 DNA reads TGTGCCAGCAGCCAAGATTGGACAGGTGTAAACACCATATATTTT.

The chain is built from TRBV11-2 and TRBJ2-3; 14 nucleotides align to TRBD2. Trimming removed 1 base from V and 5 bases from J; junction bases left unmatched: 11. This CDR3 is built from 19 residues. The V gene's germline CDR1 is SGHAT and CDR2 FQNNGV. The DNA for the CDR3 is TGTGCCAGCAGCTTAGTAGGGGGAGGACTAGCGGGAGGAAGAGATACGCAGTATTTT. Amino acid sequence: CASSLVGGGLAGGRDTQYF.

This clonotype was counted once. The chain links TRBV30 to TRBJ2-1, with 7 bases lining up with TRBD2. J gave up 3 bases and V 0 bases, and 5 bases lay outside the gene matches. CDR3 size: 15 residues. Germline values: CDR1 GTSNPN, CDR2 SVGIG (reference sequence). The CDR3 DNA reads TGTGCCTGGAGTGTGGCTAGCGGACTCTACAATGAGCAGTTCTTC. It yields the protein CAWSVASGLYNEQFF.

This CDR3 reads CAWSSGNSPLHF. DNA for the CDR3: TGTGCCTGGAGTAGTGGAAATTCACCCCTCCACTTT. The chain recombines TRBV30 with TRBJ1-6; D gene ambiguous. The CDR3 extends over 12 amino acids. The germline V and J ends were trimmed by 2 bases and 7 bases, with 6 bases remaining between them. The germline gives CDR1 GTSNPN, CDR2 SVGIG (reference sequence).